Each of the 12 T cell receptor beta chains below was sequenced from the same sample in a study of metastatic and nonmetastatic thyroid tumors. MiXCR re-clonotyped the PCR reads for TCRdb. This table has approximately 17,000 clones, 25% to 30% appearing once. The entire patient cohort was treatment-naive prior to thyroid surgery. The material sequenced was adjacent normal tissue. The receptor set was obtained from a female donor with papillary thyroid cancer or a benign thyroid nodule (not recorded which). Some clones in this sample may be carry-over from other donors' samples.

Concerning this clone: One junction end disagrees with the germline gene, perhaps due to a read error. The rearrangement links TRBV7-3 to TRBJ2-2; D is undetermined. The CDR3 contains 14 residues. The germline CDR1 and CDR2 sequences are SGHTA and FQGTGA. CDR3 region: CAGSLHPNTWELFF. The CDR3 DNA reads as TGTGCCGGCAGCTTACATCCCAACACCTGGGAGCTGTTTTTT.

This clone was detected a few times. The chain combines TRBV11-2 with TRBJ2-2; D is possibly TRBD2 (6 bases). The CDR3 sequence is 18 residues long. Trimming stripped 1 base from V and 0 bases from J, with 15 bases between. Germline CDR1 reads SGHAT; CDR2 reads FQNNGV. CDR3 residues: CASSLVVWGVTNTGELFF. CDR3 DNA: TGTGCCAGCAGCTTAGTGGTGTGGGGGGTTACGAACACCGGGGAGCTGTTTTTT.

This clone has more than one count but fewer than ten. The V and J genes are TRBV16 and TRBJ1-5; TRBD1 aligns across 7 bases. CDR3 length equals 17 residues. In germline, CDR1 is KGHSY, CDR2 FQNENV. V shed 0 bases, J shed 0 bases, and the junction held 5 bases outside the gene matches. Here the CDR3 reads CASSQSQGDYSNQPQHF. CDR3 DNA: TGTGCCAGCAGCCAATCCCAGGGGGACTATAGCAATCAGCCCCAGCATTTT. Complete variable domain (other parts from reference TRBV16 and TRBJ1-5): GEEVAQTPKHLVRGEGQKAKLYCAPIKGHSYVFWYQQVLKNEFKFLISFQNENVFDETGMPKERFSAKCLPNSPCSLEIQATKLEDSAVYFCASSQSQGDYSNQPQHFGDGTRLSIL.

In its sample, this clone was seen a few times. The chain employs TRBV19 and TRBJ1-2; D call uncertain. The CDR3 spans 15 residues. Germline loops: CDR1 LNHDA, CDR2 SQIVND (reference sequence). The V end was cut by 6 bases, the J end by 2 bases, with 16 bases between. CDR3 protein: CASSRTDMENYGYTF. The CDR3 DNA follows: TGTGCCAGTAGCAGAACAGATATGGAGAACTATGGCTACACCTTC.

The genes are TRBV6-1 and TRBJ2-1, with a tentative D call TRBD1 (7 bases). Germline V gene sequence: CDR1 MNHNS, CDR2 SASEGT. This CDR3 is 15 amino acids long. V was trimmed by 2 bases and J by 4 bases, leaving 12 bases between them. The CDR3 reads CASSEWSGGYNEQFF. CDR3 coding DNA: TGTGCCAGCAGTGAATGGTCAGGGGGGTACAATGAGCAGTTCTTC.

The rearrangement uses TRBV6-1 and TRBJ1-5, with unresolved D. CDR1 and CDR2 from the germline V gene are MNHNS and SASEGT. V was pared by 8 bases and J by 0 bases, with 11 bases between. The CDR3 spans 14 residues. The CDR3 loop is CASWSGYSNQPQHF. CDR3 in DNA: TGTGCCAGCTGGTCCGGTTATAGCAATCAGCCCCAGCATTTT.

This CDR3 reads CAAATSASSYEQYF. CDR3 coding DNA: TGTGCCGCCGCGACTAGCGCGAGCTCCTACGAGCAGTACTTC. V gene TRBV18 combines with J gene TRBJ2-7; 8 bases align to TRBD2. V lost 11 bases, J lost 0 bases, and 9 bases stayed unmatched. In germline, CDR1 is KGHSH, CDR2 LQKENI. The CDR3 consists of 14 residues.

At least ten counts were recorded for this clone. This rearrangement joins TRBV9 to TRBJ2-1; tentatively, D is TRBD2 (5 bases). In germline, CDR1 is SGDLS, CDR2 YYNGEE. V was cut by 0 bases and J by 3 bases, with 10 bases left in between. The CDR3 consists of 15 residues. In DNA form, the CDR3 reads TGTGCCAGCAGCGTAGACGAGGGCGGCTACAATGAGCAGTTCTTC. Its protein product is CASSVDEGGYNEQFF.

This clone was detected a few times. This chain uses TRBV27 with TRBJ2-7, with TRBD1 matching over 7 bases. The CDR3 consists of 13 residues. The V segment lost 8 bases and the J segment 2 bases; nucleotides outside the gene matches: 6. Germline V lookup: CDR1 MNHEY, CDR2 SMNVEV (reference sequence). The chain's CDR3 is CASAGTATYEQYF. Written as DNA, the CDR3 is TGTGCCAGCGCCGGGACAGCTACCTACGAGCAGTACTTC.

This chain links TRBV28 with TRBJ2-7, with a possible D match to TRBD1 (6 bases). Germline V lookup: CDR1 MDHEN, CDR2 SYDVKM. The V gene lost 8 bases and the J gene lost 0 bases, with 11 bases spanning the gap. The CDR3 covers 13 residues. DNA of the CDR3: TGTGCCAGCCGGGACACAAGCTCCTACGAGCAGTACTTC. It yields the protein CASRDTSSYEQYF.

The chain has TRBV6-1 and TRBJ1-5; no definite D call. Per the germline V gene, CDR1 is MNHNS and CDR2 is SASEGT. Trimming removed 2 bases from V and 0 bases from J, with 14 bases in between. The length of the CDR3 is 17 residues. CDR3 residues: CASSEWVGGYSNQPQHF. The CDR3 region has the DNA TGTGCCAGCAGTGAATGGGTGGGCGGGTATAGCAATCAGCCCCAGCATTTT.

The sample holds a few counts of this clone. This chain links TRBV11-2 with TRBJ1-1; a weak D match, TRBD1 (5 bases). V lost 5 bases and J 8 bases, leaving 12 bases between the germline ends. Per the germline V gene, CDR1 is SGHAT and CDR2 is FQNNGV. The length of the CDR3 is 12 residues. CDR3 coding DNA: TGTGCCAGCAGCCTCAGGGTGGGGGAAGCTTTCTTT. Translation: CASSLRVGEAFF.